This record concerns one T cell receptor (beta chain) sequence. Its specificity is unknown. V shed 4 bases and J 4 bases; nucleotides not matched to a gene: 10. Germline loops: CDR1 SGHRS, CDR2 YFSETQ. This CDR3 region has 15 residues. The data derive from a study of OX40 agonist ivuxolimab in advanced cancers. About the study: Checkpoint inhibitors had been given previously to 35% to 50% of patients. Findings and limits, study-wide: Certain nonresponders likewise exhibited a low normalized T-cell clonal expansion. Among the lowest levels of clonal expansion were found in partial responders at 0.1-3.0 mg/kg. The study found that CD8+ T cells averaged more expanded clones than CD4+.

Profiling relied on immunoSEQ multiplex PCR, and the TCRdb table lists in-frame clones only, not all of them. Among almost 80,000 clones listed, more than 75% were seen once. The source material was CD4+ or CD8+ T cells sorted from blood, sampled in a trial of the OX40 agonist ivuxolimab. The chain recombines TRBV5-1 with TRBJ1-1; 7 nucleotides align to TRBD1. The source of this sequence is an adult with an advanced solid tumor such as melanoma, head and neck, liver or kidney cancer. CDR3 loop: CASSQTQGSGTEAFF. CDR3 nucleotides: TGCGCCAGCAGCCAGACACAGGGGAGTGGCACTGAAGCTTTCTTT.